These 17 T cell receptor beta chains share one sample of origin, sequenced in a study of cytomegalovirus exposure and HLA in healthy donors. The assay was immunoSEQ multiplex PCR, and TCRdb's table has in-frame clones only and misses some. The table records some 250,000 clones, 90% of them present only once. Sequencing was carried out using PBMCs. These receptors all come from a woman under 40 in good health and CMV-seronegative.

The V call is TRBV5-1, the J call TRBJ1-5, with TRBD1 matching over 7 bases. Trimming removed 2 bases from V and 2 bases from J; junction bases left unmatched: 7. The CDR3 is 16 residues long. Germline CDR1 and CDR2: SGHRS and YFSETQ. The CDR3 spells CASSLTGESGNQPQHF. The CDR3 nucleotides are TGCGCCAGCAGCTTAACAGGGGAAAGTGGCAATCAGCCCCAGCATTTT.

This clone was seen just once. The chain uses TRBV27 and TRBJ1-2; D perhaps matches TRBD1 (6 bases). Per germline, CDR1 MNHEY and CDR2 SMNVEV (reference sequence). CDR3 length equals 17 residues. V was shortened by 5 bases and J by 4 bases, with 23 bases between the two germline ends. In nucleotides, the CDR3 is TGTGCCAGCAGTCCAGTCCGTTACAGGGATTCTCTCTATGGCTACACCTTC. Translated: CASSPVRYRDSLYGYTF.

The chain couples TRBV6-6 to TRBJ2-7; the D gene is possibly TRBD2 (7 bases). The germline CDR1 and CDR2 sequences are MNHNY and SVGAGI (reference sequence). This CDR3 is built from 16 residues. V lost 6 bases, J lost 3 bases, and 21 bases lay in between. Here the CDR3 DNA reads TGTGCCAGCAGCGGCGTGGGGGGGGCATCGCACTACGAGCAGTACTTC. It codes for CASSGVGGASHYEQYF.

The chain carries TRBV7-8 and TRBJ2-7; the D gene could be TRBD1 or TRBD2 (5 bases each). The CDR3 is 15 amino acids. The V gene's germline CDR1 is SGHVS and CDR2 FQNEAQ. V lost 3 bases and J 3 bases, leaving 15 bases between the germline ends. CDR3 sequence: CASSFSQGPYYEQYF. In DNA form, the CDR3 reads TGTGCCAGCAGCTTCTCCCAGGGACCATACTACGAGCAGTACTTC.

The chain combines TRBV29-1 with TRBJ2-7, with 7 nucleotides matching TRBD1. The CDR3 is 12 residues long. From germline, CDR1 is SQVTM and CDR2 ANQGSEA. Unmatched junction bases numbered 4, after V lost 6 bases and J lost 2 bases. CDR3 DNA: TGCAGCGTCCAGACAGGGCCCTACGAGCAGTACTTC. It yields the protein CSVQTGPYEQYF.

The chain couples TRBV18 to TRBJ2-7; D gene uncertain. This CDR3 is built from 14 residues. Trimming stripped 0 bases from V and 12 bases from J, with 18 bases between. Looked up from germline, CDR1 is KGHSH and CDR2 is LQKENI. The CDR3 is CASSPPVGEANAYF. The DNA of the CDR3 is TGTGCCAGCTCACCACCGGTAGGAGAAGCTAACGCGTACTTC.

The gene calls are TRBV7-6 and TRBJ2-2, with D maybe TRBD1 (6 bases). Germline loops: CDR1 SGHVS, CDR2 FNYEAQ. CDR3 length: 13 amino acids. The ends were cut back, 5 bases at V and 4 bases at J, with 8 bases in the middle. The CDR3 is CASSDRLTGELFF. In nucleotides, the CDR3 is TGTGCCAGCAGCGACAGGCTCACCGGGGAGCTGTTTTTT.

This clone occurred once. This sequence joins TRBV28 and TRBJ2-1; D possibly corresponds to TRBD2 (6 bases). The CDR3 runs 14 residues. In germline, CDR1 is MDHEN, CDR2 SYDVKM. V lost 5 bases and J 2 bases, leaving 10 bases between the germline ends. The CDR3 nucleotides are TGTGCCAGCAGTCTACTAGCAACCTACAATGAGCAGTTCTTC. This sequence encodes CASSLLATYNEQFF.

The chain links TRBV9 to TRBJ2-7; a possible D gene is TRBD1 (6 bases). The CDR3 contains 14 residues. The V gene lost 0 bases and the J gene lost 0 bases, with 7 bases spanning the gap. Germline loops: CDR1 SGDLS, CDR2 YYNGEE. Here the CDR3 DNA reads TGTGCCAGCAGCGTAGGGGACACCTCCTACGAGCAGTACTTC. Amino acids: CASSVGDTSYEQYF.

The CDR3 DNA reads as TGTGCCTGGAGCTCATGGGGGGGGGAGTTCTCTGGAAACACCATATATTTT. Amino acids: CAWSSWGGEFSGNTIYF. The genes are TRBV30 and TRBJ1-3; a weak D match, TRBD1 (5 bases). The CDR3 runs to 17 residues. V was shortened by 3 bases and J by 0 bases, with 18 bases between the two germline ends. Looked up from germline, CDR1 is GTSNPN and CDR2 is SVGIG (reference sequence).

The rearrangement joins TRBV25-1 to TRBJ2-2; D is perhaps TRBD2 (6 bases). The CDR3 runs to 15 residues. The germline V gene encodes CDR1 MGHDK and CDR2 SYGVNS. Deletions cut 1 base from V and 5 bases from J, with 11 bases between. Here the CDR3 reads CASSESGVGTGELFF. CDR3 sequence (DNA): TGTGCCAGCAGTGAATCGGGAGTCGGGACCGGGGAGCTGTTTTTT.

This clone was recorded only once. The chain recombines TRBV27 with TRBJ2-1; weak D call: TRBD1 (6 bases). This CDR3 has 13 residues. Germline CDR1 reads MNHEY; CDR2 reads SMNVEV (reference sequence). Trimming pared 4 bases from V and 15 bases from J, leaving 19 bases between. Here the CDR3 reads CASSSRDTDYPFF. The CDR3 DNA is TGTGCCAGCAGTTCTCGGGACACCGATTATCCGTTCTTC.

The rearrangement links TRBV29-1 to TRBJ2-3; 8 bases match TRBD2. Germline lookup yields CDR1 SQVTM and CDR2 ANQGSEA. Unmatched junction bases numbered 13, after V lost 0 bases and J lost 5 bases. CDR3 length: 17 amino acids. The CDR3 is CSVEDSREGRYRDTQYF. CDR3 sequence (DNA): TGCAGCGTTGAAGATAGCCGGGAGGGCCGATATAGAGATACGCAGTATTTT.

V usage is TRBV29-1 and J usage is TRBJ2-1; possibly TRBD2 for D (5 bases). CDR3 length: 13 residues. V was cut by 6 bases and J by 1 base, with 10 bases left in between. In germline, CDR1 is SQVTM, CDR2 ANQGSEA. CDR3: CSVRLTSYNEQFF. CDR3 nucleotide sequence: TGCAGCGTCCGACTAACATCCTACAATGAGCAGTTCTTC.

This clone was seen just once. The rearrangement links TRBV30 to TRBJ1-4; D may be TRBD1 (5 bases). The CDR3 loop spans 14 amino acids. The V end was cut by 5 bases, the J end by 7 bases, with 17 bases between. Germline V lookup: CDR1 GTSNPN, CDR2 SVGIG (reference sequence). CDR3 DNA sequence: TGTGCCTGGGATCCCGGTCTTAGGGGTGAAAAACTGTTTTTT. This translates into CAWDPGLRGEKLFF. Using reference TRBV30 and TRBJ1-4 for the parts outside the CDR3, the full variable domain is SQTIHQWPATLVQPVGSPLSLECTVEGTSNPNLYWYRQAAGRGLQLLFYSVGIGQISSEVPQNLSASRPQDRQFILSSKKLLLSDSGFYLCAWDPGLRGEKLFFGSGTQLSVL.

The gene calls are TRBV28 and TRBJ2-7; D gene uncertain. Germline loops: CDR1 MDHEN, CDR2 SYDVKM. V was clipped by 8 bases and J by 4 bases, with 3 bases between them. CDR3 length equals 9 residues. The DNA for the CDR3 is TGTGCCAGCGGATACGAGCAGTACTTC. Translating it yields CASGYEQYF. Full variable domain (rest looked up from reference TRBV28 and TRBJ2-7): DVKVTQSSRYLVKRTGEKVFLECVQDMDHENMFWYRQDPGLGLRLIYFSYDVKMKEKGDIPEGYSVSREKKERFSLILESASTNQTSMYLCASGYEQYFGPGTRLTVT.

The chain carries TRBV7-8 and TRBJ2-1, with 10 bases identical to TRBD2. This CDR3 region has 18 residues. V shed 5 bases, J shed 0 bases, and the junction held 10 bases outside the gene matches. The germline gives CDR1 SGHVS, CDR2 FQNEAQ. The CDR3 sequence: CASSRTGTSESSYNEQFF. CDR3 DNA sequence: TGTGCCAGCAGCCGTACCGGGACTAGCGAGAGCTCCTACAATGAGCAGTTCTTC. The full variable domain, its missing parts supplied by reference TRBV7-8 and TRBJ2-1, is GAGVSQSPRYKVAKRGQDVALRCDPISGHVSLFWYQQALGQGPEFLTYFQNEAQLDKSGLPSDRFFAERPEGSVSTLKIQRTQQEDSAVYLCASSRTGTSESSYNEQFFGPGTRLTVL.